These 28 T cell receptor beta chains came from one sample sequenced in a study of blood T cells in healthy people across ages. A sample-barcoded 5' primer and a J-beta primer mix were used in a second PCR of roughly 6 to 11 cycles. From the 5' RACE reads, TCRdb called clonotypes with MiXCR, one entry per CDR3 protein. The data hold approximately 1.5 million distinct CDR3 sequences, with under 55% observed a single time. The sequenced sample was blood. The receptors shown here come from a woman aged 18-35 years in good health.

This clonotype has just one count. This chain uses TRBV20-1 with TRBJ2-5; TRBD2 might be the D (5 bases). The length of the CDR3 is 16 residues. Germline lookup yields CDR1 DFQATT and CDR2 SNEGSKA (reference sequence). The germline V and J ends were trimmed by 0 bases and 11 bases, with 25 bases remaining between them. The CDR3 loop reads CSARDQTRGYRFEQYF. The CDR3, as DNA: TGCAGTGCTAGAGATCAAACTAGAGGGTACCGCTTTGAGCAGTACTTC.

The chain combines TRBV7-9 with TRBJ1-2; tentative D call: TRBD1 (5 bases). V lost 2 bases to trimming and J lost 4 bases, with 11 bases between them. CDR3 length equals 14 residues. Germline V gene data show CDR1 as SEHNR and CDR2 as FQNEAQ (reference sequence). For the CDR3, the DNA is TGTGCCAGCAGCTTATCGGACACTTCCTATGGCTACACCTTC. Translation gives CASSLSDTSYGYTF.

CDR3 nucleotides: TGTGCCAGCAGCCAGACTAGCGGGGGGCCAACCTACGAGCAGTACTTC. As protein: CASSQTSGGPTYEQYF. This rearrangement joins TRBV9 to TRBJ2-7, with TRBD2 matching over 13 bases. There are 16 residues in the CDR3. V lost 4 bases to trimming and J lost 2 bases; unmatched junction nucleotides: 6. The germline gives CDR1 SGDLS, CDR2 YYNGEE.

This chain joins TRBV5-5 and TRBJ1-6; 9 bases align to TRBD1. Germline values: CDR1 SGHKS, CDR2 YYEKEE (reference sequence). CDR3 size: 15 residues. Trimming cost V 3 bases and J 4 bases; bases outside gene matches: 2. The CDR3 here is CASSYGQGYNSPLHF. The DNA of the CDR3 is TGTGCCAGCAGCTACGGACAGGGGTATAATTCACCCCTCCACTTT. The full variable domain, rest sourced from reference TRBV5-5 and TRBJ1-6, is DAGVTQSPTHLIKTRGQQVTLRCSPISGHKSVSWYQQVLGQGPQFIFQYYEKEERGRGNFPDRFSARQFPNYSSELNVNALLLGDSALYLCASSYGQGYNSPLHFGNGTRLTVT.

This chain joins TRBV7-2 and TRBJ2-1; no clear D. CDR3 length equals 14 residues. Germline V gene lookup returns CDR1 SGHTA and CDR2 FQGNSA. The germline V and J ends were trimmed by 1 base and 4 bases, with 8 bases remaining between them. In nucleotides, the CDR3 is TGTGCCAGCAGCTTAGTGGGGATGTACAATGAGCAGTTCTTC. This gives the protein CASSLVGMYNEQFF.

V is TRBV19 and J is TRBJ2-7; 8 nucleotides align to TRBD2. V trimming: 5 bases; J trimming: 7 bases; junction bases outside the gene matches: 13. This CDR3 is built from 15 residues. The germline CDR1 and CDR2 sequences are LNHDA and SQIVND (reference sequence). CDR3 region: CASSATSASLDEQYF. The CDR3 region has the DNA TGTGCCAGTAGTGCGACTAGCGCATCTTTGGATGAGCAGTACTTC.

The chain combines TRBV6-1 with TRBJ2-7; D remains unclear. Trimming cost V 8 bases and J 3 bases, with 20 bases left between them. The CDR3 has 15 residues. CDR1 and CDR2 from the germline V gene are MNHNS and SASEGT. The CDR3 nucleotides read TGTGCCAGCTGGTCTGGTGTCTCTCAAGGCTACGAGCAGTACTTC. It encodes CASWSGVSQGYEQYF.

There are a few counts of this clonotype. The V call is TRBV15, the J call TRBJ2-2; 9 nucleotides align to TRBD1. The CDR3 contains 16 residues. The junction had 11 bases not matched to a gene; V was cut back by 5 bases and J by 7 bases. The germline V gene has CDR1 LNHNV and CDR2 YYDKDF (reference sequence). The DNA of the CDR3 is TGTGCCACCAGCCCTAAACTACAGGGGGCTGACGGGGAGCTGTTTTTT. Its protein is CATSPKLQGADGELFF.

Remarks on this clonotype: The junction departs from germline at one end; a sequencing error may be responsible. V is TRBV20-1 and J is TRBJ1-5; D gene unclear. In germline, CDR1 is DFQATT, CDR2 SNEGSKA (reference sequence). The CDR3 covers 13 residues. CDR3 bases: TGCAGTGCTAGAGAGTGGGGAAATCAGCCCCTGCATTTT. It specifies CSAREWGNQPLHF.

The rearrangement links TRBV6-5 to TRBJ2-3, with 10 bases aligning to TRBD2. Germline V gene data show CDR1 as MNHEY and CDR2 as SVGAGI. Germline trimming cut 2 bases from V and 6 bases from J; bases unmatched to any gene: 8. This CDR3 has 16 residues. For the CDR3, the DNA is TGTGCCAGCAGTTACGGAGTAGCGGGGGGCGGGGATACGCAGTATTTT. This gives the protein CASSYGVAGGGDTQYF.

This clonotype has a handful of counts. The CDR3 protein is CASSYGEAVNTEAFF. The CDR3 region has the DNA TGTGCCAGCAGTTACGGGGAGGCCGTGAACACTGAAGCTTTCTTT. The chain links TRBV6-5 to TRBJ1-1; no reliable D call. V was cut by 2 bases and J by 0 bases, with 10 bases left in between. Germline V gene data show CDR1 as MNHEY and CDR2 as SVGAGI. The CDR3 consists of 15 residues.

The chain employs TRBV5-1 and TRBJ2-2; maybe TRBD1 (5 bases). The CDR3 covers 15 residues. Germline CDR1 and CDR2: SGHRS and YFSETQ. The V and J ends lost 4 bases and 4 bases respectively, with 14 bases between them. The CDR3 DNA reads TGCGCCAGCAGCACACTAATCCAGGGCACCGGGGAGCTGTTTTTT. Its translation is CASSTLIQGTGELFF.

V gene TRBV7-2 combines with J gene TRBJ2-7; a weak D match, TRBD2 (6 bases). Per the germline V gene, CDR1 is SGHTA and CDR2 is FQGNSA. Between the trimmed V and J ends, which lost 5 bases and 2 bases, there was a span of 16 bases. The CDR3 runs to 15 residues. The CDR3 DNA is TGTGCCAGCAGCCTAGGGAGGAACAGAGCCTACGAGCAGTACTTC. Translated: CASSLGRNRAYEQYF.

This chain links TRBV7-8 with TRBJ1-3; the D gene is possibly TRBD1 (6 bases). The CDR3 spans 16 residues. Trimming stripped 4 bases from V and 0 bases from J, with 13 bases between. Germline-derived CDR1 and CDR2 are SGHVS and FQNEAQ. The DNA of the CDR3 is TGTGCCAGCAGCTCCAGGGGACGGAGCTCTGGAAACACCATATATTTT. Protein: CASSSRGRSSGNTIYF.

This clonotype was found a few times. V gene TRBV27 combines with J gene TRBJ2-1, with a tentative D call TRBD2 (6 bases). The CDR3 contains 15 residues. The V and J ends lost 6 bases and 4 bases respectively, with 16 bases between them. Germline V CDR1 and CDR2: MNHEY, SMNVEV (reference sequence). CDR3 coding DNA: TGTGCCAGCAGCTACGGGGGAAGAAAGTACAATGAGCAGTTCTTC. Amino acid sequence: CASSYGGRKYNEQFF.

The rearrangement uses TRBV27 and TRBJ2-7; 10 nucleotides align to TRBD1. Germline V gives CDR1 MNHEY, CDR2 SMNVEV (reference sequence). The V gene end was trimmed by 3 bases and the J gene end by 4 bases; junction bases not matched to a gene: 9. This CDR3 contains 16 residues. CDR3: CASSLGTTGGAYEQYF. The CDR3 DNA sequence: TGTGCCAGCAGTTTGGGGACGACAGGGGGCGCATACGAGCAGTACTTC.

V is TRBV4-2 and J is TRBJ1-2; 8 nucleotides align to TRBD1. With V trimmed by 4 bases and J by 4 bases, 8 bases remained unmatched. The germline gives CDR1 LGHNA, CDR2 YNFKEQ. The CDR3 covers 15 residues. DNA of the CDR3: TGTGCCAGCAGCCTGATGGACAGGGAGGGCTATGGCTACACCTTC. Protein: CASSLMDREGYGYTF.

This rearrangement joins TRBV30 to TRBJ2-3; D is ambiguous. The CDR3 totals 16 residues. The ends were cut back, 0 bases at V and 5 bases at J, with 18 bases in the middle. Germline lookup yields CDR1 GTSNPN and CDR2 SVGIG (reference sequence). CDR3 bases: TGTGCCTGGAGTGTACGAGTACTCTCCGTCGGAGATACGCAGTATTTT. Residues: CAWSVRVLSVGDTQYF.

This clonotype has just a few counts. This rearrangement joins TRBV3-1 to TRBJ2-7, with 8 bases matching TRBD1. CDR1 and CDR2 (germline): LGHDT, YNNKEL (reference sequence). V lost 5 bases, J lost 0 bases, and 6 bases stayed unmatched. The CDR3 is made up of 15 amino acids. The CDR3 loop is CASSWGQDSSYEQYF. The CDR3 coding sequence is TGTGCCAGCAGCTGGGGACAGGACAGCTCCTACGAGCAGTACTTC.

V and J are TRBV5-5 and TRBJ2-1; D perhaps matches TRBD2 (6 bases). Trimming removed 2 bases at V and 8 bases at J, with 11 bases between. The CDR3 is 13 residues long. Germline loops: CDR1 SGHKS, CDR2 YYEKEE (reference sequence). In DNA form, the CDR3 reads TGTGCCAGCAGCTTCCCGGGGGTCGATGAGCAGTTCTTC. This gives the protein CASSFPGVDEQFF.

On this clonotype itself: Relative to the germline gene, one junction end is altered; a read error may explain this. This chain connects TRBV7-7 to TRBJ2-6; 8 bases fit TRBD1. Germline V CDR1 and CDR2: SSHAT, FNYEAQ (reference sequence). This CDR3 contains 16 residues. CDR3 in amino acids: CASSPRTGTRANVLTF. The DNA of the CDR3 is TGTGCTAGCAGCCCGAGGACAGGGACCCGGGCCAACGTCCTGACTTTC.

This chain uses TRBV5-1 with TRBJ2-1; 8 nucleotides match TRBD2. CDR1 and CDR2 from the germline V gene are SGHRS and YFSETQ. With V trimmed by 1 base and J by 9 bases, 6 bases remained unmatched. The CDR3 consists of 14 residues. Here the CDR3 DNA reads TGCGCCAGCAGCTTGTTCGGGGGGGCCGGTGAGCAGTTCTTC. It specifies CASSLFGGAGEQFF.

As for this clonotype: The germline gene is not matched at one end of the junction; a read error may be the cause. The rearrangement joins TRBV20-1 to TRBJ2-5; the D gene is possibly TRBD1 (6 bases). This CDR3 is 16 amino acids long. Germline values: CDR1 DFQATT, CDR2 SNEGSKA (reference sequence). CDR3 nucleotides: TGCAGTGCTAGAGATCAGGACAGATCGTACCAAGAGACCCAGTACTTT. It codes for CSARDQDRSYQETQYF.

The chain links TRBV29-1 to TRBJ1-2, with 11 bases identical to TRBD1. The CDR3 has 13 residues. The germline V gene has CDR1 SQVTM and CDR2 ANQGSEA. The V gene end was trimmed by 6 bases and the J gene end by 7 bases; junction bases not matched to a gene: 7. Written as DNA, the CDR3 is TGCAGCGTACGCGGACAGGGGGCGCTTGGCTACACCTTC. Its protein product is CSVRGQGALGYTF.

V usage is TRBV19 and J usage is TRBJ2-1; no definite D call. The CDR3 totals 15 residues. V was trimmed by 2 bases and J by 6 bases, leaving 14 bases between them. The V gene's germline CDR1 is LNHDA and CDR2 SQIVND (reference sequence). The DNA for the CDR3 is TGTGCCAGTAGTATATTTCACCGGGCTACCAATGAGCAGTTCTTC. Protein product: CASSIFHRATNEQFF.

This clonotype was picked up one time. The J gene is TRBJ2-1, the V gene TRBV7-9, with no clear D. The CDR3 length is 12 residues. V lost 6 bases to trimming and J lost 6 bases, with 9 bases between them. Per germline, CDR1 SEHNR and CDR2 FQNEAQ (reference sequence). CDR3 in amino acids: CASRESGNEQFF. In DNA, the CDR3 is TGTGCCAGCAGGGAGAGTGGCAATGAGCAGTTCTTC.

The sample holds one count of this clonotype. V gene TRBV30 combines with J gene TRBJ2-3, with TRBD2 matching 8 bases. The V segment lost 8 bases and the J segment 6 bases; nucleotides outside the gene matches: 7. The CDR3 is made up of 12 amino acids. The germline V gene encodes CDR1 GTSNPN and CDR2 SVGIG (reference sequence). DNA for the CDR3: TGTGCCGTCGGCGGGGGGAGGGATACGCAGTATTTT. This encodes CAVGGGRDTQYF.

This sequence joins TRBV18 and TRBJ1-2, with a weak D call TRBD1 (5 bases). Germline V gives CDR1 KGHSH, CDR2 LQKENI. The V end was cut by 2 bases, the J end by 4 bases, with 11 bases between. The CDR3 runs 14 residues. CDR3 sequence: CASSPLDSPYGYTF. The CDR3 DNA reads as TGTGCCAGCTCACCATTAGACAGCCCCTATGGCTACACCTTC.